The next 32 T cell receptor beta chains were all read from a single sample in a study of T cells expressing NK-cell markers. TCRdb re-called the 5' RACE reads and gives one entry per CDR3 protein, without DNA. Across hundreds of thousands of distinct CDR3 sequences, the top ten clones capture approximately 3.6% of the sample. Sequencing used blood T cells: a sorted CD56 or NKG2C T cell subset, CD4+ or CD8+ T cells, or bulk PBMC T cells (not recorded which). These receptors were obtained from a young man in good health.

The chain employs TRBV11-2 and TRBJ2-3. The CDR3 consists of 16 residues. Germline assignment: CDR1 SGHAT and CDR2 FQNNGV. CDR3 loop: CASSLSHLTSSDTQYF.

This sequence joins TRBV6-5 and TRBJ2-1; TCRdb's D call of TRBD2 is untestable without DNA. The germline V gene encodes CDR1 MNHEY and CDR2 SVGAGI. The CDR3 sequence is 14 residues long. The CDR3 loop is CASTETSGVNEQFF.

V gene TRBV7-6 combines with J gene TRBJ2-1; TCRdb calls TRBD2, which cannot be checked without DNA. CDR1 is SGHVS and CDR2 is FNYEAQ in the germline V gene. The CDR3 extends over 16 amino acids. The CDR3 protein is CASSIRRTSGYNEQFF.

The chain has TRBV20-1 and TRBJ2-1; TCRdb outputs TRBD1, but without DNA this stays unchecked. The CDR3 has 12 amino acids. Germline V gives CDR1 DFQATT, CDR2 SNEGSKA (reference sequence). CDR3 residues: CSASWGAETQFF.

The chain carries TRBV2 and TRBJ1-5; with no DNA, the TCRdb D assignment of TRBD1 cannot be verified. The CDR3 totals 13 residues. Germline loops: CDR1 SNHLY, CDR2 FYNNEI. The CDR3 reads CASSRMGGQPQHF.

The chain combines TRBV12-3 or TRBV12-4 with TRBJ2-1. The length of the CDR3 is 16 residues. The CDR3 sequence: CASSFRAGNSYNEQFF.

The chain links TRBV10-2 to TRBJ2-5; there is no DNA to check the TCRdb D call of TRBD1. The CDR3 covers 15 residues. Germline values: CDR1 WSHSY, CDR2 SAAADI. The CDR3 sequence is CASRKDRGAGETQYF.

The J gene is TRBJ2-1, the V gene TRBV20-1; TCRdb's assignment of TRBD1 cannot be checked, as there is no DNA. CDR1 is DFQATT and CDR2 is SNEGSKA in the germline V gene (reference sequence). The CDR3 spans 15 residues. CDR3 protein: CSAREGSNRGLGQFF.

The V and J genes are TRBV18 and TRBJ2-1. Per the germline V gene, CDR1 is KGHSH and CDR2 is LQKENI. The CDR3 sequence is 13 residues long. CDR3 residues: CASSPGGVNEQFF.

The chain combines TRBV30 with TRBJ2-5; the TRBD1 assignment by TCRdb is unverifiable without DNA. CDR3 length equals 17 residues. Germline values: CDR1 GTSNPN, CDR2 SVGIG (reference sequence). CDR3 sequence: CAWSSFFDHLTEETQYF.

CDR3 sequence reads: CAVGTGFTGELFF. The chain couples TRBV6-1 to TRBJ2-2; TCRdb calls TRBD1, which cannot be checked without DNA. The CDR3 has 13 amino acids. Germline lookup yields CDR1 MNHNS and CDR2 SASEGT.

The chain is built from TRBV6-2 or TRBV6-3 and TRBJ1-1; TCRdb lists TRBD1, though no DNA is available to test this call. The germline V gene has CDR1 MNHEY and CDR2 SVGEGT. The CDR3 length is 15 residues. The CDR3: CASSYGDRLNTEAFF.

CDR3: CSVLVGGMNSPLHF. The chain joins TRBV29-1 to TRBJ1-6; TCRdb lists TRBD1, though no DNA is available to test this call. The germline CDR1 and CDR2 sequences are SQVTM and ANQGSEA. The CDR3 totals 14 residues.

This chain links TRBV7-2 with TRBJ2-1; TCRdb lists TRBD1, though no DNA is available to test this call. The CDR3 extends over 15 amino acids. CDR1 and CDR2 from the germline V gene are SGHTA and FQGNSA. CDR3 sequence: CASSPGQGARNEQFF.

The chain joins TRBV29-1 to TRBJ2-4; absent DNA, TCRdb's TRBD1 call cannot be checked. The CDR3 contains 15 residues. Germline values: CDR1 SQVTM, CDR2 ANQGSEA. The CDR3 is CSVEEWDRGQVIQYF.

The chain uses TRBV7-9 and TRBJ2-3; the TCRdb call, TRBD2, lacks DNA for checking. Germline V lookup: CDR1 SEHNR, CDR2 FQNEAQ (reference sequence). This CDR3 spans 16 amino acids. The CDR3 region is CASSLRGGTGGDTQYF.

The V call is TRBV20-1, the J call TRBJ1-6; TCRdb reports TRBD1, a call that lacks DNA to check it against. The CDR3 spans 15 residues. Looked up from germline, CDR1 is DFQATT and CDR2 is SNEGSKA (reference sequence). The chain's CDR3 is CSGNTGVSYNSPLHF.

The chain combines TRBV6-1 with TRBJ2-1; TCRdb outputs TRBD2, but without DNA this stays unchecked. The CDR3 consists of 15 residues. Germline CDR1 and CDR2: MNHNS and SASEGT. CDR3 sequence reads: CASWGSGRVHNEQFF.

The chain links TRBV5-1 to TRBJ1-2. Germline values: CDR1 SGHRS, CDR2 YFSETQ. This CDR3 region has 16 residues. CDR3 residues: CASSLAADSGNYGYTF. Together with reference TRBV5-1 and TRBJ1-2, the CDR3 gives the full variable domain: KAGVTQTPRYLIKTRGQQVTLSCSPISGHRSVSWYQQTPGQGLQFLFEYFSETQRNKGNFPGRFSGRQFSNSRSEMNVSTLELGDSALYLCASSLAADSGNYGYTFGSGTRLTVV.

This CDR3 is CASSYPRGGQFF. The V and J genes are TRBV27 and TRBJ2-1; TCRdb's assignment of TRBD1 cannot be checked, as there is no DNA. CDR1 is MNHEY, CDR2 SMNVEV, per germline (reference sequence). This CDR3 has 12 residues.

This rearrangement joins TRBV5-1 to TRBJ2-5; the D gene TCRdb calls, TRBD2, cannot be checked with no DNA. The CDR3 spans 11 residues. CDR1 is SGHRS and CDR2 is YFSETQ in the germline V gene. This CDR3 reads CASRGLEGQYF.

The chain recombines TRBV12-3 or TRBV12-4 with TRBJ2-4; the D call of TRBD1 rests on TCRdb alone, since no DNA is present to check it. CDR3 length equals 12 residues. This chain's CDR3 is CASNSRGGIQYF.

CDR3 residues: CSVRNHNQYNEQFF. The gene calls are TRBV29-1 and TRBJ2-1. The CDR3 loop spans 14 amino acids. Germline V lookup: CDR1 SQVTM, CDR2 ANQGSEA.

The chain recombines TRBV5-1 with TRBJ1-5; TCRdb indicates TRBD1, and absent DNA this call remains unverified. This CDR3 is 17 amino acids long. Germline V lookup: CDR1 SGHRS, CDR2 YFSETQ. The CDR3 spells CASSPDPVGGSNQPQHF.

The chain uses TRBV5-1 and TRBJ2-1; absent DNA, TCRdb's TRBD2 call cannot be checked. This CDR3 has 13 amino acids. In germline, CDR1 is SGHRS, CDR2 YFSETQ. CDR3 sequence reads: CASSLGSGNEQFF.

The V call is TRBV28, the J call TRBJ2-1; TCRdb's assignment of TRBD1 cannot be checked, as there is no DNA. The CDR3 has 15 amino acids. Germline-derived CDR1 and CDR2 are MDHEN and SYDVKM. This CDR3 is CASSPFGGRDNEQFF.

V is TRBV19 and J is TRBJ2-1; TCRdb's D call of TRBD2 is untestable without DNA. CDR1 and CDR2 (germline): LNHDA, SQIVND (reference sequence). This CDR3 has 18 amino acids. The CDR3 reads CASSPYRGLSGPYNEQFF.

The chain carries TRBV5-6 and TRBJ2-1; TCRdb names TRBD1, which stays unverified in the absence of DNA. Germline lookup yields CDR1 SGHDT and CDR2 YYEEEE. The CDR3 covers 13 residues. Here the CDR3 reads CASSSQGGHEQFF.

V and J are TRBV7-3 and TRBJ2-2; TCRdb lists TRBD1, though no DNA is available to test this call. In germline, CDR1 is SGHTA, CDR2 FQGTGA. CDR3 size: 14 residues. The CDR3 here is CARPRPLRQGELFF.

The chain employs TRBV18 and TRBJ2-3; there is no DNA to check the TCRdb D call of TRBD2. CDR3 size: 13 residues. Per the germline V gene, CDR1 is KGHSH and CDR2 is LQKENI. The CDR3 region is CASSPGGQDTQYF.

The chain links TRBV12-3 or TRBV12-4 to TRBJ1-4; TCRdb gives TRBD1 as the D gene, but with no DNA this cannot be confirmed. The CDR3 runs to 14 residues. CDR3 amino acids: CASSSDRSNEKLFF.

J is TRBJ2-7 and V is TRBV2; there is no DNA to check the TCRdb D call of TRBD1. The CDR3 is 15 residues long. Germline-derived CDR1 and CDR2 are SNHLY and FYNNEI. CDR3 amino acids: CASRGRRGMSYEQYF. Drawing the rest from reference TRBV2 and TRBJ2-7, the complete variable domain is EPEVTQTPSHQVTQMGQEVILRCVPISNHLYFYWYRQILGQKVEFLVSFYNNEISEKSEIFDDQFSVERPDGSNFTLKIRSTKLEDSAMYFCASRGRRGMSYEQYFGPGTRLTVT.